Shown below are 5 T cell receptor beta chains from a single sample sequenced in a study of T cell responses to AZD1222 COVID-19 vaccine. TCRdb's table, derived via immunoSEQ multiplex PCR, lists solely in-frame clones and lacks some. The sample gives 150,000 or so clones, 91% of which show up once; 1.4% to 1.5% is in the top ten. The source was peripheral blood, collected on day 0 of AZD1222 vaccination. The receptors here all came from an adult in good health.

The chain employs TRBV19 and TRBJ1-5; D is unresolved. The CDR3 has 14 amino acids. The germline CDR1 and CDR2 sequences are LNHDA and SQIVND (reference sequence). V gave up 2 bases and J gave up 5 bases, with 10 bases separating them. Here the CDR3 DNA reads TGTGCCAGTAGTATATTGGGCCTTTATCAGCCCCAGCATTTT. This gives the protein CASSILGLYQPQHF.

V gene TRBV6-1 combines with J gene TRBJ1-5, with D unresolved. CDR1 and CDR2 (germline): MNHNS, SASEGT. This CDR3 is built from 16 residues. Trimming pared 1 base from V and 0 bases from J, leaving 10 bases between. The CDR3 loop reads CASSEGPAYSNQPQHF. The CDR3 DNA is TGTGCCAGCAGTGAAGGCCCGGCATATAGCAATCAGCCCCAGCATTTT.

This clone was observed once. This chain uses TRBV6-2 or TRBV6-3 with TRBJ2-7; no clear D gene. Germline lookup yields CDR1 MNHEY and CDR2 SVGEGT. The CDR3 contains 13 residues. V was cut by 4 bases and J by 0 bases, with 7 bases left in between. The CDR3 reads CASSSLYSYEQYF. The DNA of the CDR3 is TGTGCCAGCAGTTCCCTCTACTCCTACGAGCAGTACTTC.

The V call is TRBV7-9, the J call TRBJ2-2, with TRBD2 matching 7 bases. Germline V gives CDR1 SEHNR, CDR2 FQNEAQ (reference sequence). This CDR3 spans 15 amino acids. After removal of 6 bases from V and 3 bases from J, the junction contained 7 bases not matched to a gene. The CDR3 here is CASSWGSGDTGELFF. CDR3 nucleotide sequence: TGTGCCAGCAGTTGGGGAAGCGGGGACACCGGGGAGCTGTTTTTT.

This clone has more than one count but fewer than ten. For the CDR3, the DNA is TGTGCCAGCAGCGTTAATCCTGGGACGGCATATGGCTACACCTTC. It is translated as CASSVNPGTAYGYTF. The rearrangement links TRBV7-3 to TRBJ1-2; tentatively, D is TRBD1 (5 bases). This CDR3 has 15 residues. CDR1 and CDR2 from the germline V gene are SGHTA and FQGTGA. Trimming cost V 5 bases and J 5 bases, with 18 bases left between them.